The clone carrying this T cell receptor beta chain was detected a few times. Its antigen is unidentified. Germline-derived CDR1 and CDR2 are SGHTA and FQGNSA. V lost 5 bases to trimming and J lost 7 bases; unmatched junction nucleotides: 8. The length of the CDR3 is 15 residues. The data derive from a study of T cells after yellow fever vaccination. Study observations and caveats: Reappearance after the booster was seen for most primary-vaccination clones, at 95% to 97% CD4 and 70% to 90% CD8.

TCRdb passed the 5' RACE reads through MiXCR, listing each CDR3 protein once. Among 250,000 or so distinct CDR3 sequences listed, approximately 6.8% were seen once. The receptor was isolated from a man aged 25 to 40 who received the YFV17D yellow fever vaccine. This material consisted of CD4+ T cells sorted from PBMCs, taken on the day of the yellow fever booster vaccination. V is TRBV7-2 and J is TRBJ2-3; 11 positions match TRBD1. CDR3 nucleotides: TGTGCCAGCAGCCCCAGGACAGGGGGCTCCTATACGCAGTATTTT. Amino acids: CASSPRTGGSYTQYF. Complete variable domain (other parts from reference TRBV7-2 and TRBJ2-3): GAGVSQSPSNKVTEKGKDVELRCDPISGHTALYWYRQSLGQGLEFLIYFQGNSAPDKSGLPSDRFSAERTGGSVSTLTIQRTQQEDSAVYLCASSPRTGGSYTQYFGPGTRLTVL.